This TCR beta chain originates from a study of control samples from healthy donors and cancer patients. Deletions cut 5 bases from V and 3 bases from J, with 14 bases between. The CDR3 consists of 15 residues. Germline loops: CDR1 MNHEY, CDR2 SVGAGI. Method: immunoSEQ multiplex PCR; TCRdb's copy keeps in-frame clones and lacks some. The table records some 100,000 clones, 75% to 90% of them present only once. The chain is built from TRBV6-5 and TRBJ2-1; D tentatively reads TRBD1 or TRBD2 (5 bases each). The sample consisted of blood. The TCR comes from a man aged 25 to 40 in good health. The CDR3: CASSHRDVGYNEQFF. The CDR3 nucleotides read TGTGCCAGCAGTCACCGGGACGTCGGCTACAATGAGCAGTTCTTC.